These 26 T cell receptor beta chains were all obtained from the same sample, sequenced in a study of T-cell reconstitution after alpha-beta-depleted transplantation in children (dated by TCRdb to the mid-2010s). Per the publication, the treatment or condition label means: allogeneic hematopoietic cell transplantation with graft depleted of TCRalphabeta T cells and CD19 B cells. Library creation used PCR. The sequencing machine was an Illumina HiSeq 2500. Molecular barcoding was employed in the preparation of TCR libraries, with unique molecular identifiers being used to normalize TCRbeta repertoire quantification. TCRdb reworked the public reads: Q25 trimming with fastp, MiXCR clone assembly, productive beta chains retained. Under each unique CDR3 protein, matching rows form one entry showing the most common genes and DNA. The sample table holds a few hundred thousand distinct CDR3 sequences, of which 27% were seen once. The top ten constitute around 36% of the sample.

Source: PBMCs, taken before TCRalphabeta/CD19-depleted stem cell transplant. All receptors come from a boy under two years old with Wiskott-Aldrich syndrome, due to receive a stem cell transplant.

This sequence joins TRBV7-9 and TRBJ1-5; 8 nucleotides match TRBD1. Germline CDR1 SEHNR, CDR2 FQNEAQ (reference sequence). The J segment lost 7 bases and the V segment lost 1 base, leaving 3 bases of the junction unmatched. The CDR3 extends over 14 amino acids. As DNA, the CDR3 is TGTGCCAGCAGCTTAGGACAGGGGCAGCAGCCCCAGCATTTT. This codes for CASSLGQGQQPQHF.

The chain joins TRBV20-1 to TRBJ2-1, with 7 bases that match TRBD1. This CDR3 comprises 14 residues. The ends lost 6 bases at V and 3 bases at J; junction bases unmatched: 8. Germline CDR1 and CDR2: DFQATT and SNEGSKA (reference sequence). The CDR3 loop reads CSATWDRDYNEQFF. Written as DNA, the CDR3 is TGCAGTGCCACATGGGACAGAGACTACAATGAGCAGTTCTTC.

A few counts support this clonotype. CDR3 amino acids: CASSLSWTERIDTQYF. The CDR3 DNA is TGCGCCAGCAGCTTGTCCTGGACGGAGCGGATAGATACGCAGTATTTT. The V gene is TRBV5-1, the J gene TRBJ2-3; weak D call: TRBD2 (5 bases). The CDR3 runs 16 residues. V gave up 1 base and J gave up 5 bases, with 17 bases separating them. The germline V gene encodes CDR1 SGHRS and CDR2 YFSETQ.

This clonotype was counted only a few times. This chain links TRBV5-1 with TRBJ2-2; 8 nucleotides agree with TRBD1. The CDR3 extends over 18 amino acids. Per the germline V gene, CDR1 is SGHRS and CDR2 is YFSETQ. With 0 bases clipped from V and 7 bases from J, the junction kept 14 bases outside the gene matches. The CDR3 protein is CASSLARTRTGRVGELFF. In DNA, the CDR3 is TGCGCCAGCAGCTTGGCCAGGACGAGGACAGGGCGAGTCGGGGAGCTGTTTTTT.

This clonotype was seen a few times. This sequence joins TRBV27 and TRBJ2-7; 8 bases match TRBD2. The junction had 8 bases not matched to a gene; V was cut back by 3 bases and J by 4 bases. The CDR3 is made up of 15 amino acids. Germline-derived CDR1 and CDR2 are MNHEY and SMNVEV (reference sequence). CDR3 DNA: TGTGCCAGCAGTTTCGTGAGCAGCGGGAGATACGAGCAGTACTTC. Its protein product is CASSFVSSGRYEQYF.

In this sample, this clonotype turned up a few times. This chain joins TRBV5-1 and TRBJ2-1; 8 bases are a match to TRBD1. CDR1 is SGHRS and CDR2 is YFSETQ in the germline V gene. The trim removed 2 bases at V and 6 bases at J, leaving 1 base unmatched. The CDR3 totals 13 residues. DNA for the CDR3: TGCGCCAGCAGCTTTGACAGGGGCAATGAGCAGTTCTTC. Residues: CASSFDRGNEQFF.

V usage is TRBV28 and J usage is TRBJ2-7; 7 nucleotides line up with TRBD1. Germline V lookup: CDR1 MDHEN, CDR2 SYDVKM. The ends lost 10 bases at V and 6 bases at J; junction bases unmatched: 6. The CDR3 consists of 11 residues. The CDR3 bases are TGTGCCACCATACAGGGGACCGAGCAGTACTTC. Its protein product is CATIQGTEQYF.

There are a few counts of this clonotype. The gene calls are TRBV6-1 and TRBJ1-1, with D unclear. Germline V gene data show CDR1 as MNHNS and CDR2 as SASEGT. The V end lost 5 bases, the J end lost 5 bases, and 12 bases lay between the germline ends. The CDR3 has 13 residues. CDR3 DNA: TGTGCCAGCAGTCCGAATATCGGGACTGAAGCTTTCTTT. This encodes CASSPNIGTEAFF.

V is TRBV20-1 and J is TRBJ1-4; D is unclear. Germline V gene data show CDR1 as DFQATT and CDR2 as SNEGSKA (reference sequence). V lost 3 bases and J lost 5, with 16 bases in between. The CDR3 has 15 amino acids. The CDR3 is CSASEAAYGNEKLFF. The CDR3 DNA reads TGCAGTGCTAGTGAGGCTGCCTATGGGAATGAAAAACTGTTTTTT.

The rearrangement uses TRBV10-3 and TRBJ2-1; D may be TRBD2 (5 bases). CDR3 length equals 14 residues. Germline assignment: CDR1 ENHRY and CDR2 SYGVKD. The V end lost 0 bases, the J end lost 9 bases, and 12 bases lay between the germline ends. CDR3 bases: TGTGCCATCAGTGAGTCGAAGACCGCGGGTGAGCAGTTCTTC. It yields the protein CAISESKTAGEQFF.

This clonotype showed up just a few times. As DNA, the CDR3 is TGCGCCAGCAGCTCCCGACTAGCGGAGCAAGAGACCCAGTACTTC. The encoded protein is CASSSRLAEQETQYF. The chain uses TRBV4-1 and TRBJ2-5; TRBD2 matches at 9 bases. The V gene end was trimmed by 5 bases and the J gene end by 2 bases; junction bases not matched to a gene: 6. The CDR3 has 15 residues. CDR1 and CDR2 from the germline V gene are MGHRA and YSYEKL.

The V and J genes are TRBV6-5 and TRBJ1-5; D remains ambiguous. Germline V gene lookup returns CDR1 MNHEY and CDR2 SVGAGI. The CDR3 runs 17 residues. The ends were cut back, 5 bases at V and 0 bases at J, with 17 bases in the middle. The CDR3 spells CASSPGWSPYSNQPQHF. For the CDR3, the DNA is TGTGCCAGCAGTCCGGGCTGGAGCCCTTATAGCAATCAGCCCCAGCATTTT.

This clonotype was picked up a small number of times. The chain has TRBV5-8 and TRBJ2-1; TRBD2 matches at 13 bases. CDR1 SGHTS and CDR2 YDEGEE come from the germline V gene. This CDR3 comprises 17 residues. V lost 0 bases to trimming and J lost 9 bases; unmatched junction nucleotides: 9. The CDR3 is CASSLGPGLAGNGEQFF. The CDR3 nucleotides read TGTGCCAGCAGCTTGGGCCCGGGACTAGCGGGAAATGGTGAGCAGTTCTTC.

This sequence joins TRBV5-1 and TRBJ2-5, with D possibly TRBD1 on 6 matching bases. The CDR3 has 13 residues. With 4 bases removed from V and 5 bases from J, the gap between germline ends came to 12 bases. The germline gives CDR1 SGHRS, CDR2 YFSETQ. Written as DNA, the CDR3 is TGCGCCAGCAGCCGGAACAGGGCCGAGACCCAGTACTTC. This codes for CASSRNRAETQYF.

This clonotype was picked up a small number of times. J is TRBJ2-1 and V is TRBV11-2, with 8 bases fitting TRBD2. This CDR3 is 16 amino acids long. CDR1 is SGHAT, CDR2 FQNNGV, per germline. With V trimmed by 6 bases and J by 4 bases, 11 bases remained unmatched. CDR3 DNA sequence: TGTGCCAGCAGTTCTCCAGCGGGAGAATCTTACAATGAGCAGTTCTTC. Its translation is CASSSPAGESYNEQFF. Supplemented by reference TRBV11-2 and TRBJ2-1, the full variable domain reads EAGVAQSPRYKIIEKRQSVAFWCNPISGHATLYWYQQILGQGPKLLIQFQNNGVVDDSQLPKDRFSAERLKGVDSTLKIQPAKLEDSAVYLCASSSPAGESYNEQFFGPGTRLTVL.

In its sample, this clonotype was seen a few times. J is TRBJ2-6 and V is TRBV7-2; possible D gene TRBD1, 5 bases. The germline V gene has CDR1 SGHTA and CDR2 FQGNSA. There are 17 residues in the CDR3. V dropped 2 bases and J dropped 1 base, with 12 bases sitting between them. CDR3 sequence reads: CASSLRPGYSGANVLTF. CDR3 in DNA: TGTGCCAGCAGCTTAAGACCAGGGTATTCTGGGGCCAACGTCCTGACTTTC.

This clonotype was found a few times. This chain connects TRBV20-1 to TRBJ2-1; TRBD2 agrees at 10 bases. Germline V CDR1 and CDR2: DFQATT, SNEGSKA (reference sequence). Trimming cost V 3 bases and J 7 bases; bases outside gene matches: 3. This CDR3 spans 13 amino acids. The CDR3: CSARLAGANEQFF. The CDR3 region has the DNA TGCAGTGCTAGGCTAGCGGGAGCAAATGAGCAGTTCTTC.

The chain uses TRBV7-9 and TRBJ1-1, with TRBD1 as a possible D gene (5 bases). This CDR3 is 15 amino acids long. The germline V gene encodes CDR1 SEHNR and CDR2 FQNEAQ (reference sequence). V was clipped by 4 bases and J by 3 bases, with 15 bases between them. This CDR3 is CASSSSVGLYTEAFF. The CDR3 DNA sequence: TGTGCCAGCAGCTCGTCGGTGGGGCTTTACACTGAAGCTTTCTTT.

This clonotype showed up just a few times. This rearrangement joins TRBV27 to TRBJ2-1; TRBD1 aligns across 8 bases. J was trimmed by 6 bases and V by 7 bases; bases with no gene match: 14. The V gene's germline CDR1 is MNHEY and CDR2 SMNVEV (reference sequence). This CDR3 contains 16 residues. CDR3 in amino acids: CASITHGQGAFNEQFF. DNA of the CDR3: TGTGCCAGCATCACCCATGGACAGGGTGCTTTCAATGAGCAGTTCTTC.

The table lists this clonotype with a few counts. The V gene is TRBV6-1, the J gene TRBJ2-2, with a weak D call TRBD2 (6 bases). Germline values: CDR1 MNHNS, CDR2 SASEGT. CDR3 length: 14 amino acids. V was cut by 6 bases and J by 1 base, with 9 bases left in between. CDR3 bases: TGTGCCAGCAGGTCGGGGGTGAACACCGGGGAGCTGTTTTTT. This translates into CASRSGVNTGELFF.

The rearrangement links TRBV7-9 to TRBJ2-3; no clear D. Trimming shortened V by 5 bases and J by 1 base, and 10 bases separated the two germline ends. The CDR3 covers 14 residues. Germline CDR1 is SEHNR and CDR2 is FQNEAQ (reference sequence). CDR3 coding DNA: TGTGCCAGCAGCATGACTCACCGCACAGATACGCAGTATTTT. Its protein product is CASSMTHRTDTQYF.

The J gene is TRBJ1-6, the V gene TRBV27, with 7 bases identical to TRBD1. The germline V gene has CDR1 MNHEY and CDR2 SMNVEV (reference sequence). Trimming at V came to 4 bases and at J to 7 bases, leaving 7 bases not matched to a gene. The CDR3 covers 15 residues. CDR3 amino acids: CASSSLGTENSPLHF. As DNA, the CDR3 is TGTGCCAGCAGTTCACTGGGGACAGAGAATTCACCCCTCCACTTT.

The CDR3 is CAISERGTYSGNTIYF. CDR3 nucleotide sequence: TGTGCCATCAGTGAGCGCGGGACTTACTCTGGAAACACCATATATTTT. The chain carries TRBV10-3 and TRBJ1-3; D may be TRBD1 (5 bases). Germline V gene lookup returns CDR1 ENHRY and CDR2 SYGVKD. This CDR3 is built from 16 residues. V dropped 2 bases and J dropped 0 bases, with 11 bases sitting between them.

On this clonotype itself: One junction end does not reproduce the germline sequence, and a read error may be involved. The CDR3: CASGSSVYSTDTQYF. The CDR3 nucleotides read TGTGCCAGCGGCTCCAGCGTGTATAGCACAGATACGCAGTATTTT. The chain joins TRBV5-1 to TRBJ2-3, with D possibly being TRBD2 (5 bases). The germline V gene encodes CDR1 SGHRS and CDR2 YFSETQ. This CDR3 has 15 amino acids. The full variable domain, completed using reference TRBV5-1 and TRBJ2-3, is KAGVTQTPRYLIKTRGQQVTLSCSPISGHRSVSWYQQTPGQGLQFLFEYFSETQRNKGNFPGRFSGRQFSNSRSEMNVSTLELGDSALYLCASGSSVYSTDTQYFGPGTRLTVL.

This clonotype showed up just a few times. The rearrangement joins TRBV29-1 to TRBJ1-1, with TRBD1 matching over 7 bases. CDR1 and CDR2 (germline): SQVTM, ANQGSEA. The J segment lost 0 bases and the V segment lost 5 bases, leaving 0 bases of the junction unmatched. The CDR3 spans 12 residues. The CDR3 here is CSVQGVNTEAFF. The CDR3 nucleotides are TGCAGCGTTCAGGGGGTGAACACTGAAGCTTTCTTT.

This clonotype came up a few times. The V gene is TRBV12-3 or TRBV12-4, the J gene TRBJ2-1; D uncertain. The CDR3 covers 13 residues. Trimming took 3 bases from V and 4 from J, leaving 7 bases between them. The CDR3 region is CASSFALYNEQFF. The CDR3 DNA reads TGTGCCAGCAGTTTCGCACTGTACAATGAGCAGTTCTTC.